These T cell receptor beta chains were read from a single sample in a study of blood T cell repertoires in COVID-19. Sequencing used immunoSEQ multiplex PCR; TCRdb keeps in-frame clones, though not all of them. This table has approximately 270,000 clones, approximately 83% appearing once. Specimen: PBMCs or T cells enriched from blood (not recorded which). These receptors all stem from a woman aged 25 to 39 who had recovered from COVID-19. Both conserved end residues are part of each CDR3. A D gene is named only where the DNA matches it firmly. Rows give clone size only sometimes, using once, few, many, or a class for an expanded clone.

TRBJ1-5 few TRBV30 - CAWKEGGGQPQHF TGTGCCTGGAAGGAGGGAGGCGGCCAGCCCCAGCATTTT
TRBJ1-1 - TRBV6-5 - CASSYLGPKGTEAFF TGTGCCAGCAGTTACCTAGGACCGAAGGGGACTGAAGCTTTCTTT
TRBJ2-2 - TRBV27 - CASSRYRDFIGELFF TGTGCCAGCAGCCGATACAGGGATTTTATCGGGGAGCTGTTTTTT
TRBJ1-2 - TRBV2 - CASSDAGAQRYGYGYTF TGTGCCAGCAGTGACGCAGGGGCGCAGAGGTACGGCTATGGCTACACCTTC
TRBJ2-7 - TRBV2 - CASSEGLWNEQYF TGTGCCAGCAGTGAGGGCCTGTGGAACGAGCAGTACTTC
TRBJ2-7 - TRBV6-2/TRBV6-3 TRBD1 CASSFRDRVPYEQYF TGTGCCAGCAGTTTCCGGGACAGGGTCCCCTACGAGCAGTACTTC
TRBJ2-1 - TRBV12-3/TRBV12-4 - CASSLSGEQFF TGTGCCAGCAGTTTATCGGGTGAGCAGTTCTTC
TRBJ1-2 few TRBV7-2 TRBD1 CASSLPHLTGSGYTF TGTGCCAGCAGCTTACCCCACTTGACAGGGTCCGGCTACACCTTC
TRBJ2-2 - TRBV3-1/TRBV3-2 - CASSQVGAGAEGELFF TGTGCCAGCAGCCAAGTCGGGGCAGGGGCAGAAGGGGAGCTGTTTTTT
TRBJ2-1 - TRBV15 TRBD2 CATSRTGLAGGLEQFF TGTGCCACCAGCCGAACTGGACTAGCGGGAGGACTTGAGCAGTTCTTC
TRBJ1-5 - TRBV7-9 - CASSLSPPTLSNQPQHF TGTGCCAGCAGCTTAAGCCCCCCGACACTGAGCAATCAGCCCCAGCATTTT
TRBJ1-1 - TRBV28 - CASSFLRGNTEAFF TGTGCCAGCAGTTTTCTCAGGGGGAACACTGAAGCTTTCTTT
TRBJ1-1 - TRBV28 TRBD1 CASSPFDRGRAFF TGTGCCAGCAGTCCCTTCGACAGGGGGCGAGCTTTCTTT
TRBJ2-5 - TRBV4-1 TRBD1 CASSQRQGAGETQYF TGCGCCAGCAGCCAACGCCAGGGGGCTGGGGAGACCCAGTACTTC
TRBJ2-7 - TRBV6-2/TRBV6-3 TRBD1 CASSFGQAVNEQYF TGTGCCAGCAGTTTCGGACAGGCGGTAAACGAGCAGTACTTC
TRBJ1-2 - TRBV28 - CASRQYRGAGYGYTF TGTGCCAGCAGACAATATCGGGGGGCGGGATATGGCTACACCTTC
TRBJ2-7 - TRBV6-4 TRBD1 CASSWTGIYYEQYF TGTGCCAGCAGCTGGACAGGCATATACTACGAGCAGTACTTC
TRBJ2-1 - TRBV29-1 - CSVDRVIRNEQFF TGCAGCGTTGATCGAGTCATACGCAATGAGCAGTTCTTC
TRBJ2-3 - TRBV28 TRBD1 CASSSPSFGTGQGLTDTQYF TGTGCCAGCAGTTCCCCGAGCTTTGGAACGGGACAGGGGTTGACAGATACGCAGTATTTT
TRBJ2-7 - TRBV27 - CASSLSGTPSYEQYF TGTGCCAGCAGTTTATCCGGGACTCCTTCCTACGAGCAGTACTTC
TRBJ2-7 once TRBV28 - CASSFEAYEQYF TGTGCCAGCAGTTTTGAGGCCTACGAGCAGTACTTC
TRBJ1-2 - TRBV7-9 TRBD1 CASSHRDRGLSDYGYTF TGTGCCAGCAGCCACCGGGACAGGGGGCTTTCGGACTATGGCTACACCTTC
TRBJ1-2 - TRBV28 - CASSLKGDYGYTF TGTGCCAGCAGTTTAAAGGGGGACTATGGCTACACCTTC
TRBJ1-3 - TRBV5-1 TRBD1 CASSWGQRGSGNTIYF TGCGCCAGCAGCTGGGGACAGAGAGGGTCTGGAAACACCATATATTTT
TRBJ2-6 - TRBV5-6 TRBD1 CASSWRQGKGSGANVLTF TGTGCCAGCAGCTGGCGACAGGGAAAGGGGTCTGGGGCCAACGTCCTGACTTTC
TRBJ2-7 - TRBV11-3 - CASSPRGSSYEQYF TGTGCCAGCAGCCCTCGCGGCAGTTCCTACGAGCAGTACTTC
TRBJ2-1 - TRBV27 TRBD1 CASRWTGHNEQFF TGTGCCAGCAGATGGACAGGGCACAATGAGCAGTTCTTC
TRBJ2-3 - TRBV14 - CASSQINRVQGLVTQYF TGTGCCAGCAGCCAGATCAACCGGGTCCAGGGGCTGGTTACGCAGTATTTT
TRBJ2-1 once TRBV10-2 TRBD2 CASRQLASSSSYNEQFF TGCGCCAGCAGGCAACTAGCGTCTTCGAGCTCCTACAATGAGCAGTTCTTC
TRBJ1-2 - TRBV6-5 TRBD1 CASSWGTGADDGYTF TGTGCCAGCAGTTGGGGGACAGGGGCCGACGATGGCTACACCTTC
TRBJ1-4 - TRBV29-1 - CSGLSGANEKLFF TGCAGTGGATTATCAGGGGCTAATGAAAAACTGTTTTTT
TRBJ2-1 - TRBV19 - CASSIVGVAYNEQFF TGTGCCAGTAGTATAGTCGGGGTAGCGTACAATGAGCAGTTCTTC
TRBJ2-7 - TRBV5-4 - CASSPTPGAPPSSYEQYF TGTGCCAGCAGTCCGACTCCAGGGGCTCCCCCCAGCTCCTACGAGCAGTACTTC
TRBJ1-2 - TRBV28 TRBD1 CASSPLRQGRDGYTF TGTGCCAGCAGCCCCCTCCGACAGGGGCGGGATGGCTACACCTTC
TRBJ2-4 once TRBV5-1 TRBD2 CASSFSGGALNIQYF TGCGCCAGCAGCTTTAGCGGGGGGGCCCTAAACATTCAGTACTTC
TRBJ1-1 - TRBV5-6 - CASSKGSLNTEAFF TGTGCCAGCAGTAAGGGGTCGCTGAACACTGAAGCTTTCTTT
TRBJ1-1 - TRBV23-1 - CASSQSGTGPEEAFF TGCGCCAGCAGTCAATCGGGAACAGGCCCTGAGGAAGCTTTCTTT